These T cell receptor beta chains were read from a single sample in a study of T cell changes during pregnancy in multiple sclerosis. The table came from immunoSEQ multiplex PCR; TCRdb's copy has only in-frame clones and leaves some out. The repertoire holds tens of thousands of clones, with roughly 89% as singletons. The input for sequencing was CD8+ T cells from peripheral blood mononuclear cells, taken in the first trimester of pregnancy. These receptor sequences come from a female donor with multiple sclerosis, enrolled in a pregnancy study. The CDR3 runs from the conserved cysteine through the conserved F or W. D genes are given only for firm matches. A row's size may be missing; if present it is once, few, many or a size class.

J,D,V,size,DNA,CDR3
TRBJ1-3,TRBD1,TRBV28,medium-sized,TGTGCCAGCAGCCTACTGCTACGGGGGACAGGGGGGCCTGGAAACACCATATATTTT,CASSLLLRGTGGPGNTIYF
TRBJ2-7,TRBD1,TRBV4-3,.,TGCGCCAGCAGCCAAGCTCGGACAGGGCCGGGCGAGCAGTACTTC,CASSQARTGPGEQYF
TRBJ2-5,.,TRBV4-1,.,TGCGCCAGCAGCCAAGATCTAACATTCGGGGAGACCCAGTACTTC,CASSQDLTFGETQYF
TRBJ1-1,.,TRBV5-6,.,TGTGCCAGCAGCTTAAGGACCGGGGAACTGAACACTGAAGCTTTCTTT,CASSLRTGELNTEAFF
TRBJ1-1,.,TRBV5-5,.,TGTGCCAGCAGCTTGACGGACAGGAACACTGAAGCTTTCTTT,CASSLTDRNTEAFF
TRBJ2-1,.,TRBV19,.,TGTGCCAGTAGTATAGTCCCGGGGGCCTACAATGAGCAGTTCTTC,CASSIVPGAYNEQFF
TRBJ2-1,TRBD2,TRBV7-3,.,TGTGCCAGCAGCCCAAGACTAGCGGGAGGGCCTGGAGCCGATGAGCAGTTCTTC,CASSPRLAGGPGADEQFF
TRBJ1-1,TRBD1,TRBV29-1,.,TGCAGCGGCCGTCCGGGACAGGGACCCCAGGGGACTGAAGCTTTCTTT,CSGRPGQGPQGTEAFF
TRBJ1-1,.,TRBV4-3,.,TGCGCCAGCAGCCAAGGTTCAGGGCCCACTGAAGCTTTCTTT,CASSQGSGPTEAFF
TRBJ2-1,.,TRBV19,.,TGTGCCAGTAGTATAGATCCATCCTACAATGAGCAGTTCTTC,CASSIDPSYNEQFF